This entry describes one T cell receptor beta chain. Its target is unknown. Healthy people donating bone marrow made up the donors. Trimming at V came to 0 bases and at J to 12 bases, leaving 9 bases not matched to a gene. The CDR3 totals 16 residues. Germline loops: CDR1 SGHNT, CDR2 YYREEE (reference sequence). The data stem from a study of cytomegalovirus exposure and HLA in healthy donors. Study-level points and caveats: For most TCR beta V segments, an earlier analysis put the productive rate at about 87% or about 30% of the time.

This PCR relied on a set of 60 Vbeta primers and 13 Jbeta primers. Libraries were prepared by immunoSEQ multiplex PCR; TCRdb keeps only in-frame clonotypes and omits some of them. The table has 120,000 to 150,000 clones, around three quarters seen once. The rearrangement uses TRBV5-4 and TRBJ2-1; TRBD2 aligns across 13 bases. Material: PBMCs. The clonotype comes from a middle-aged man in good health and CMV-seropositive. CDR3 coding DNA: TGTGCCAGCAGCTTGGGTGGGACTAGCGGGATCTGGCGGCAGTTCTTC. Protein sequence: CASSLGGTSGIWRQFF.